Below are 8 T cell receptor beta chains sequenced from a single sample in a study of T cell repertoires in aging, cancer and after chemotherapy (dated by TCRdb to about 2019). Sequencing was carried out with an Illumina MiSeq. Using a mixed TRB-A/B primer pool, multiplex touch-down PCR amplified rearranged TRB sequences covering the V, D and J segments. In-frame beta chains were kept once TCRdb had trimmed the public reads at Q25 with fastp and called clones with MiXCR. All rows with the same CDR3 protein become a single entry with the most common DNA and genes. The sample includes about 4,100 distinct CDR3 sequences, with roughly 25% observed a single time. Jointly, the top ten make up 29% of the sample. Instead of sorted cells or RNA, genomic DNA extracted from peripheral blood served as the source for amplifying TCR beta rearrangements. Sequencing was carried out using blood. The receptors shown here come from a human donor in good health. The donor label of this sample is uncertain.

As for this clonotype: This may be a read error, as it is one base from a much larger clone. The V call is TRBV30, the J call TRBJ2-1, with a weak D call TRBD2 (5 bases). Germline lookup yields CDR1 GTSNPN and CDR2 SVGIG (reference sequence). The CDR3 is made up of 13 amino acids. As DNA, the CDR3 is TGTGCCTGGACGAGACTATCGTACAATAAGCAGTTCTTC. Its translation is CAWTRLSYNKQFF.

This clonotype is categorized as medium-sized. The gene calls are TRBV6-2 or TRBV6-3 and TRBJ2-2; D gene uncertain. V was cut by 5 bases and J by 2 bases, with 3 bases left in between. The CDR3 spans 12 residues. In germline, CDR1 is MNHEY, CDR2 SVGEGT. The CDR3 DNA sequence: TGTGCCAGCAGTACCAACACCGGGGAGCTGTTTTTT. Translating gives CASSTNTGELFF.

By share of the sample, this clonotype is medium-sized. The chain carries TRBV6-1 and TRBJ1-3, with 9 bases fitting TRBD1. CDR1 MNHNS and CDR2 SASEGT come from the germline V gene. The CDR3 totals 15 residues. J was trimmed by 3 bases and V by 6 bases; bases with no gene match: 6. This chain's CDR3 is CASRMDRGGGNTIYF. The CDR3 nucleotides read TGTGCCAGCAGGATGGACAGGGGAGGTGGAAACACCATATATTTT.

CDR3 amino acids: CASSAWTGTGELFF. CDR3 sequence (DNA): TGCGCCAGCAGCGCCTGGACAGGGACCGGGGAGCTGTTTTTT. The rearrangement joins TRBV5-1 to TRBJ2-2, with 8 bases that match TRBD1. Germline assignment: CDR1 SGHRS and CDR2 YFSETQ. Trimming at V came to 4 bases and at J to 5 bases, leaving 4 bases not matched to a gene. This CDR3 is 14 amino acids long.

This clonotype is termed medium-sized. The chain couples TRBV19 to TRBJ1-1, with D maybe TRBD1 (5 bases). Trimming took off 4 bases at V and 3 bases at J, with 9 bases between the two ends. The CDR3 loop spans 13 amino acids. Germline CDR1 is LNHDA and CDR2 is SQIVND (reference sequence). Written as DNA, the CDR3 is TGTGCCAGTAGTACCGACAGTTACACTGAAGCTTTCTTT. This translates into CASSTDSYTEAFF.

Only a few counts were recorded for this clonotype. The chain couples TRBV30 to TRBJ2-1, with 8 positions matching TRBD2. The CDR3 contains 14 residues. In germline, CDR1 is GTSNPN, CDR2 SVGIG (reference sequence). J gave up 9 bases and V 3 bases, and 10 bases lay outside the gene matches. The CDR3 sequence is CAWSPGTRTREQFF. Written as DNA, the CDR3 is TGTGCCTGGAGCCCCGGGACTAGGACGCGTGAGCAGTTCTTC.

This chain links TRBV20-1 with TRBJ2-3, with 14 bases that match TRBD2. CDR3 length: 21 amino acids. Germline V gene sequence: CDR1 DFQATT, CDR2 SNEGSKA (reference sequence). The V and J ends lost 4 bases and 0 bases, in that order; junction bases with no gene match: 18. This chain's CDR3 is CSAKEPLGLAGVRFSTDTQYF. The CDR3 DNA reads TGCAGTGCTAAGGAACCCTTGGGACTAGCGGGAGTAAGGTTTAGCACAGATACGCAGTATTTT.

Only a few counts were recorded for this clonotype. V and J are TRBV28 and TRBJ2-3; no firm D call. CDR3 length: 15 residues. Germline V CDR1 and CDR2: MDHEN, SYDVKM. The V and J ends lost 6 bases and 6 bases respectively, with 19 bases between them. In DNA form, the CDR3 reads TGTGCCAGCAGCCCTTTCGAAACCCAAGGGGATACGCAGTATTTT. Translating it yields CASSPFETQGDTQYF. Full variable domain (outside the CDR3, taken from reference TRBV28 and TRBJ2-3): DVKVTQSSRYLVKRTGEKVFLECVQDMDHENMFWYRQDPGLGLRLIYFSYDVKMKEKGDIPEGYSVSREKKERFSLILESASTNQTSMYLCASSPFETQGDTQYFGPGTRLTVL.